This TCR beta chain was found in a study of cytomegalovirus exposure and HLA in healthy donors (dated by TCRdb to the late 2010s). Study-wide context: A later analysis indicated that the 120 or so validation repertoires were generated on the platform also employed for the roughly 650 repertoires of the first cohort. The study aimed to test whether signatures of past pathogen exposure could be identified by cataloging public T cell receptors. Along with the approximately 650-subject first cohort, a separate validation cohort of more than 90 different subjects was used. The study combined high-throughput TCR immunosequencing, statistical association of individual TCRs with disease status, and machine learning to predict cytomegalovirus infection status.

Based on the germline V gene (reference sequence), the CDR1 and CDR2 sequences are SEHNR and FQNEAQ. V is cut by 3 bases and J by 1 base, and the space between the germline ends is 10 bases. The CDR3, from cysteine to phenylalanine, totals 15 residues. The read is trimmed to its CDR3 DNA, 45 bases read in frame from base 1. General study outcomes and caveats: Cytomegalovirus status was reported to be diagnosed by the classifier with high specificity and sensitivity in both the original and validation cohorts. In vitro tests confirmed that three of the cytomegalovirus-associated TCR beta chains recognize cytomegalovirus antigens. Across donors, most TCR sequences were observed very rarely, whereas some public TCRs were present in many individuals. According to the authors, the approach could potentially be generalized to other disease states and immunological phenotypes. The study gave a list of about 170 TCR beta chains associated with cytomegalovirus. The validation cohort had no HLA typing available for a later analysis, so co-occurrence within that cohort was assessed over all 120 or so repertoires. Subsequent analysis determined that TCRs grouped into clusters in the first cohort also showed a tendency toward co-occurrence across the 130 or so validation repertoires, and approximately 93% of cluster scores exceeded 0.

The protocol used for the library was the immunoSEQ multiplex PCR assay. The study's processing was this. A statistical classification framework was developed to diagnose cytomegalovirus status using the catalog of TCR beta chain sequences. TCRdb took over this immuneACCESS table, retaining in-frame rearrangements with V and J assigned. Such tables are incomplete; in checked studies, under half of the missing clones stem from an unresolved V gene, and the remainder is unexplained. V and J calls and clone size come straight from that table; D and trimming were deduced from the DNA. Within this sample are under 140,000 clones, with about nine tenths of them counted one time only. The ten largest make up under 2% of the sample. Separate from the approximately 700-subject first cohort, the validation cohort of 90 to 150 subjects was the group to which the donors belonged. On this clone itself: The antigen this receptor binds is unknown. The record has no base qualities; no much larger clone is one base away.

Specimen: PBMCs. The chain uses TRBV7-9 and TRBJ2-1; TRBD2 is perhaps the D gene, given 7 matching bases. The clonotype was recovered from a woman younger than 35 in good health and CMV-seronegative. The CDR3 has the sequence CASSFRGASYNEQFF. The DNA reads as follows: TGTGCCAGCAGCTTTCGGGGGGCTTCCTACAATGAGCAGTTCTTC.